The clone carrying this T cell receptor (beta chain) was found once. The V gene's germline CDR1 is LNHDA and CDR2 SQIVND (reference sequence). Trimming took 6 bases from V and 6 from J; bases not matched to a gene: 5. The CDR3 length is 13 residues. This sample was included in a study of blood T cell repertoires in COVID-19. Study-level background: Acute and convalescent COVID-19 samples came from the United States, Italy and Spain. Sources were T cells, B-cell-depleted T cells, or PBMCs; the material itself was cDNA or gDNA.

Authors' data handling: Amplification from reference gene primers served as the basis for estimated nucleated cell counts. This table comes from immunoSEQ multiplex PCR, and its TCRdb copy is limited to in-frame clones, with some not included. Clonal size and the V and J genes are those of that table, whereas D and trimming came from the DNA. The table has roughly 15,000 clones, roughly 85% seen once. Material: peripheral blood. This receptor was identified in an older woman with acute or convalescent COVID-19. V and J are TRBV19 and TRBJ2-3; TRBD1 matches at 8 bases. As DNA, the CDR3 is TGTGCCAGTAGCGACAGGGGCGGGGATACGCAGTATTTT. This encodes CASSDRGGDTQYF.